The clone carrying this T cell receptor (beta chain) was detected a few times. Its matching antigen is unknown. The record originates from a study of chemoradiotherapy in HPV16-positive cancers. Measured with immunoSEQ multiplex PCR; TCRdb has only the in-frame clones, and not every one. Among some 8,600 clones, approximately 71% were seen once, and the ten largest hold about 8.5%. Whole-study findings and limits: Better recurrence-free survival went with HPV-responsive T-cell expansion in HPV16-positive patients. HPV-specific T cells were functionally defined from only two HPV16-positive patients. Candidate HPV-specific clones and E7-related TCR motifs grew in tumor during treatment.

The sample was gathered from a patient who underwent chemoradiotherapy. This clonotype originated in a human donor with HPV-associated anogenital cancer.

The CDR3 coding sequence is TGTGCCAGCAGGGGACAGGGAATGTACTATGGCTACACCTTC. Protein: CASRGQGMYYGYTF. The rearrangement joins TRBV6-5 to TRBJ1-2; 9 positions agree with TRBD1. This CDR3 region has 14 residues. V dropped 6 bases and J dropped 3; count of bases not matched to a gene: 5. Germline values: CDR1 MNHEY, CDR2 SVGAGI.